The clone carrying this TCR beta chain was observed a handful of times. The antigen remains unidentified. The data belong to a study of T-cell reconstitution after alpha-beta-depleted transplantation in children. Study outcomes and limitations: Several hundred expanded graft clones reportedly supplied alpha-beta T cells about two months after transplant. T-cell counts and diversity at one year post-transplant came mainly from newly produced T cells.

This sample's TCRbeta library carried unique molecular identifier barcodes. Each CDR3 protein is one row after TCRdb ran MiXCR on the PCR reads. The sample yields 600,000 to 700,000 distinct CDR3 sequences, around 13% seen once. Sample: PBMCs, taken before TCRalphabeta/CD19-depleted stem cell transplant. The receptor's source is a girl aged 2-10 years with congenital amegakaryocytic thrombocytopenia, due to receive a stem cell transplant.

CDR3 loop: CAWSVSGSTDTQYF. CDR3 coding DNA: TGTGCCTGGAGTGTTAGCGGAAGCACAGATACGCAGTATTTT. This chain connects TRBV30 to TRBJ2-3; D possibly corresponds to TRBD2 (6 bases). Per germline, CDR1 GTSNPN and CDR2 SVGIG (reference sequence). The V gene lost 0 bases and the J gene lost 0 bases, with 7 bases spanning the gap. This CDR3 has 14 amino acids.